The entry that follows covers one T cell receptor beta chain sequence. The sample is drawn from a study of blood T cell repertoires in COVID-19. Study overall: Nucleic acid was either cDNA or gDNA, and it came from T cells, B-cell-depleted T cells, or PBMCs.

From germline, CDR1 is SQVTM and CDR2 ANQGSEA. This CDR3 contains 12 residues. V lost 3 bases, J lost 7 bases, and 12 bases lay in between. This table comes from immunoSEQ multiplex PCR, and its TCRdb copy is limited to in-frame clones, with some not included. The sample holds 100,000 to 150,000 clones, about nine tenths seen once. Seattle cases were enrolled at active infection and followed longitudinally. This rearrangement joins TRBV29-1 to TRBJ1-1; D is perhaps TRBD1 (5 bases). The source is a woman aged 70-85 years with COVID-19, enrolled during active disease. What was sequenced was peripheral blood. The CDR3 protein is CSVEKQVLEAFF. DNA of the CDR3: TGCAGCGTTGAGAAACAGGTCCTTGAAGCTTTCTTT.